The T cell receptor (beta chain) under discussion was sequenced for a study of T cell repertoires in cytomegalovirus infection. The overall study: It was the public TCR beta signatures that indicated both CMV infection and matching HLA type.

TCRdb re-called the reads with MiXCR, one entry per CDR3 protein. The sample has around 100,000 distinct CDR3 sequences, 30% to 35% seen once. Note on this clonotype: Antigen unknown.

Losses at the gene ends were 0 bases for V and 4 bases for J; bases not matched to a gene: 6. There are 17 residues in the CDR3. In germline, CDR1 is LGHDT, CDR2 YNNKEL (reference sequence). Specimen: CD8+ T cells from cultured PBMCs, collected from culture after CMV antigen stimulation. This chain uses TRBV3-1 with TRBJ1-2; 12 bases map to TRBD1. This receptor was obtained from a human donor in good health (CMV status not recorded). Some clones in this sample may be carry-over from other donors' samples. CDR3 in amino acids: CASSQDHGTGGSYGYTF. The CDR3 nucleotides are TGTGCCAGCAGCCAAGATCATGGGACAGGGGGCAGCTATGGCTACACCTTC. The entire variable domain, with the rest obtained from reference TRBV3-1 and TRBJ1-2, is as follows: DTAVSQTPKYLVTQMGNDKSIKCEQNLGHDTMYWYKQDSKKFLKIMFSYNNKELIINETVPNRFSPKSPDKAHLNLHINSLELGDSAVYFCASSQDHGTGGSYGYTFGSGTRLTVV.